The 6 T cell receptor beta chains in this list originate from one sample, sequenced in a study of T cell responses to AZD1222 COVID-19 vaccine (dated by TCRdb to about 2021). What the time point label conveys for this sample: about 28 days (+/-7) after the second vaccine dose. Library preparation was by the immunoSEQ multiplex PCR assay. TCRdb limited this immuneACCESS table to in-frame rearrangements with V and J called. A share of clones is missing; checked studies link under half to unresolved V genes, and the rest is unexplained. Within this sample are about 150,000 clones, with about 87% of them counted one time only. The ten most abundant clones make up just over 9% of the sample. The material was peripheral blood, obtained 28 days after the second AZD1222 dose. The receptors were gathered from an adult who received the AZD1222 COVID-19 vaccine.

The V gene is TRBV3-1 (or the pseudogene TRBV3-2), the J gene TRBJ2-3; D assignment may be TRBD1 or TRBD2 (6 bases each). This CDR3 comprises 14 residues. In germline, CDR1 is LGHDT, CDR2 YNNKEL (reference sequence). Trimming took off 5 bases at V and 4 bases at J, with 13 bases between the two ends. CDR3 DNA sequence: TGTGCCAGCAGCAACTATAGGGGGGCAGATACGCAGTATTTT. Its translation is CASSNYRGADTQYF.

The chain links TRBV10-3 to TRBJ2-2; 7 positions agree with TRBD1. Per the germline V gene, CDR1 is ENHRY and CDR2 is SYGVKD. The CDR3 length is 13 residues. Losses at the gene ends were 8 bases for V and 7 bases for J; bases not matched to a gene: 7. CDR3 amino acids: CAISTGKGGELFF. CDR3 DNA sequence: TGTGCCATCTCGACAGGGAAGGGCGGGGAGCTGTTTTTT.

This clone appeared a single time. The V call is TRBV18, the J call TRBJ2-3; TRBD1 matches 7 bases. The CDR3 sequence is 14 residues long. J gave up 0 bases and V 3 bases, and 0 bases lay outside the gene matches. The germline gives CDR1 KGHSH, CDR2 LQKENI. DNA for the CDR3: TGTGCCAGCTCACCGGGACAGAGCACAGATACGCAGTATTTT. Residues: CASSPGQSTDTQYF.

The chain employs TRBV28 and TRBJ2-7; D is unclear. This CDR3 contains 16 residues. Germline CDR1 and CDR2: MDHEN and SYDVKM. V lost 6 bases, J lost 4 bases, and 22 bases lay in between. CDR3 amino acids: CASSQILQVTSYEQYF. CDR3 bases: TGTGCCAGCAGCCAAATTCTGCAGGTTACCTCGTACGAGCAGTACTTC.

This chain joins TRBV5-6 and TRBJ2-1; D remains unclear. The CDR3 is 15 residues long. The germline V and J ends were trimmed by 2 bases and 4 bases, with 13 bases remaining between them. In germline, CDR1 is SGHDT, CDR2 YYEEEE. The CDR3 nucleotides are TGTGCCAGCAGCTTAAAGGGTCCAGTTTACAATGAGCAGTTCTTC. Translating it yields CASSLKGPVYNEQFF.

The CDR3 DNA reads TGTGCCAGTAGCCCGACAGGGAATCAGCCCCAGCATTTT. It encodes CASSPTGNQPQHF. V gene TRBV19 combines with J gene TRBJ1-5; 7 bases line up with TRBD1. J lost 4 bases, V lost 6 bases, and 3 bases had no gene match. This CDR3 is 13 amino acids long. The germline V gene has CDR1 LNHDA and CDR2 SQIVND (reference sequence).